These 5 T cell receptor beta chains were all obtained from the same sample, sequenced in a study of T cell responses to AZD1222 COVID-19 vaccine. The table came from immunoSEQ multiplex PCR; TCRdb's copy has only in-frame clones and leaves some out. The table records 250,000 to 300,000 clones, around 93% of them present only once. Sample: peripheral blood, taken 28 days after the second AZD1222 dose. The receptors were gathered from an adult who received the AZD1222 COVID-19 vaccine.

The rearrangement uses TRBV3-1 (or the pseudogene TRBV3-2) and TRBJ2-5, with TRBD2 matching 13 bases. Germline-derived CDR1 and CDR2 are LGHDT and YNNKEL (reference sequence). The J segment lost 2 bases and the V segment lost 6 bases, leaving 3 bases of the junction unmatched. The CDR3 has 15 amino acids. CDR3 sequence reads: CASSTSGGAQETQYF. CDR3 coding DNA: TGTGCCAGCAGTACTAGCGGGGGGGCTCAAGAGACCCAGTACTTC.

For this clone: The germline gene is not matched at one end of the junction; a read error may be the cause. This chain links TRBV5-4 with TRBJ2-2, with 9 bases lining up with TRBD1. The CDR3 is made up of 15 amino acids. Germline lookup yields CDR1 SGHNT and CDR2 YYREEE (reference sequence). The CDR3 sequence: CASSSGTGNSGELFF. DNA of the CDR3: TGTGCCAGCAGCTCCGGGACAGGGAACTCCGGGGAGCTGTTTTTT.

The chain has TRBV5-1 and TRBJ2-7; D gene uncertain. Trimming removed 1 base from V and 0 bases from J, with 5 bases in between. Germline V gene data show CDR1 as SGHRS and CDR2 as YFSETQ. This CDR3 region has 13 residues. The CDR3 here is CASSLSASYEQYF. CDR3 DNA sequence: TGCGCCAGCAGCTTGTCAGCCTCCTACGAGCAGTACTTC.

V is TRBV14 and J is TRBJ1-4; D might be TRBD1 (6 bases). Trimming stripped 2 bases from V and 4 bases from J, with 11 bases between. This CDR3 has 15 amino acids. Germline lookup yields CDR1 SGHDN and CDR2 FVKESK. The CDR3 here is CASSQRGQYNEKLFF. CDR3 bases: TGTGCCAGCAGCCAACGAGGACAGTATAATGAAAAACTGTTTTTT.

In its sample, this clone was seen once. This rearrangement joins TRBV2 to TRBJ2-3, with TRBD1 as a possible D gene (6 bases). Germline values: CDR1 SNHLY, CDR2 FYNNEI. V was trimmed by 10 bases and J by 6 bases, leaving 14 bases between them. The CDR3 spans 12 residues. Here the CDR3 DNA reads TGTGCCACAGGGGAGTCGAGGGATACGCAGTATTTT. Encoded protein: CATGESRDTQYF.